This T cell receptor beta chain was recorded in a study of cytomegalovirus exposure and HLA in healthy donors. The PCR contained 60 Vbeta and 13 Jbeta primers. Assay used: immunoSEQ multiplex PCR; TCRdb lists only in-frame clones, some missing. This sample has 120,000 to 150,000 clones, with about 75% found just once. This clone has just a few counts. The sequence was obtained from a man aged 35 to 55 in good health and CMV-seronegative. The sample was PBMCs.

In DNA, the CDR3 is TGCGCCAGCAGCTCCGGACAGAGCTCTGGAAACACCATATATTTT. Amino acid sequence: CASSSGQSSGNTIYF. The rearrangement uses TRBV5-1 and TRBJ1-3; D might be TRBD1 (6 bases). This CDR3 region has 15 residues. The V gene's germline CDR1 is SGHRS and CDR2 YFSETQ. Trimming removed 3 bases from V and 0 bases from J, with 10 bases in between.